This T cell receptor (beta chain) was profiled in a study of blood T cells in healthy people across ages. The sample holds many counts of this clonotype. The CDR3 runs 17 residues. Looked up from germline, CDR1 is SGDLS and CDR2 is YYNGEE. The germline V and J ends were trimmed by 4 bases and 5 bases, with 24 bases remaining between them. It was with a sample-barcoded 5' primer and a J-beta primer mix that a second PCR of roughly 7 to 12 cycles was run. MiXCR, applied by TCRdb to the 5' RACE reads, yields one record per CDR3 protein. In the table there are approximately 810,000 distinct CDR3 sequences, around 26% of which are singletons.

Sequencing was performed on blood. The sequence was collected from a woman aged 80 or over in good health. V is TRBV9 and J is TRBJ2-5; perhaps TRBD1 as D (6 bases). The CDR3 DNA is TGTGCCAGCAGCCTACGAGAGAATCAGGGGTCGTGGGAGACCCAGTACTTC. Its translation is CASSLRENQGSWETQYF.